This T cell receptor (beta chain) is drawn from a study of shared clonotypes between healthy human individuals. Naive CD45RA+ and memory CD45RA-negative subsets were split from CD4+ cells. The authors split each subset's genomic DNA evenly across several immunoSEQ plates. Sorted subsets were amplified in replicate PCRs using 200 to 250 ng DNA, tens of thousands of T cell genomes. How the authors handled the data: ImmunoSEQ sequences covered only the junction and lacked quality scores; filtering therefore differed. Some clones are missing from TCRdb's copy, which holds only in-frame ones; the method was immunoSEQ multiplex PCR. The D gene and trimming were derived from the DNA, and the V and J assignments and clone size from that table. The sample carries 2.3 million or so clones, roughly 93% recorded once. V lost 6 bases and J 3 bases, leaving 20 bases between the germline ends. The CDR3 runs 16 residues. Per germline, CDR1 MDHEN and CDR2 SYDVKM.

The sample taken for sequencing was naive CD4+ T cells from PBMCs. Subset: CD45RA+ positively selected. The source is a man aged 18 to 29 in good health. Some clones in this sample may be carry-over from other donors' samples. The V call is TRBV28, the J call TRBJ1-1; no firm D call. In DNA form, the CDR3 reads TGTGCCAGCAGCCTAACCCCAGGCCTTATGCACACTGAAGCTTTCTTT. This sequence encodes CASSLTPGLMHTEAFF.